One sample yielded the 8 T cell receptor beta chains listed below, sequenced in a study of blood T cell repertoires in COVID-19. TCRdb's copy holds only in-frame clones and misses some; the assay was immunoSEQ multiplex PCR. The repertoire holds more than 300,000 clones, 88% seen once, with roughly 1.2% in the top ten. Sequencing was carried out using PBMCs or T cells enriched from blood (not recorded which). The source of these receptors is a woman aged 18-30 years who had recovered from COVID-19.

CDR3 region: CASKTGTSWLETQYF. Here the CDR3 DNA reads TGTGCCAGCAAAACCGGGACTAGCTGGTTGGAGACCCAGTACTTC. The chain employs TRBV28 and TRBJ2-5; 9 bases map to TRBD2. Per germline, CDR1 MDHEN and CDR2 SYDVKM. This CDR3 has 15 amino acids. J was trimmed by 5 bases and V by 7 bases; bases with no gene match: 11.

The rearrangement links TRBV6-2 or TRBV6-3 to TRBJ2-7, with a possible D match to TRBD2 (7 bases). Germline assignment: CDR1 MNHEY and CDR2 SVGEGT. Trimming removed 4 bases from V and 0 bases from J, with 13 bases in between. The CDR3 extends over 15 amino acids. This CDR3 reads CASSWRGGSSYEQYF. For the CDR3, the DNA is TGTGCCAGCAGTTGGAGGGGGGGAAGCTCCTACGAGCAGTACTTC.

The chain has TRBV19 and TRBJ1-5; maybe TRBD1 (5 bases). Trimming stripped 3 bases from V and 2 bases from J, with 11 bases between. Germline CDR1 LNHDA, CDR2 SQIVND (reference sequence). This CDR3 has 15 residues. The CDR3: CASSIEQAGNQPQHF. In DNA, the CDR3 is TGTGCCAGTAGTATTGAACAGGCTGGCAATCAGCCCCAGCATTTT. Full variable domain (missing parts from reference TRBV19 and TRBJ1-5): DGGITQSPKYLFRKEGQNVTLSCEQNLNHDAMYWYRQDPGQGLRLIYYSQIVNDFQKGDIAEGYSVSREKKESFPLTVTSAQKNPTAFYLCASSIEQAGNQPQHFGDGTRLSIL.

This clone appeared once. This rearrangement joins TRBV9 to TRBJ2-6; 11 bases are a match to TRBD1. Trimming took 3 bases from V and 1 from J; bases not matched to a gene: 3. This CDR3 region has 17 residues. The germline gives CDR1 SGDLS, CDR2 YYNGEE. CDR3 sequence (DNA): TGTGCCAGCAGCGCGGGACAGGGGGTTTCTGGGGCCAACGTCCTGACTTTC. Encoded protein: CASSAGQGVSGANVLTF.

The V call is TRBV6-5, the J call TRBJ2-1; 10 bases line up with TRBD2. From germline, CDR1 is MNHEY and CDR2 SVGAGI. The CDR3 is 16 residues long. With 4 bases clipped from V and 3 bases from J, the junction kept 6 bases outside the gene matches. The CDR3 DNA reads TGTGCCAGCAGTTCCACGAGCGGGGGGGACTACAATGAGCAGTTCTTC. Protein: CASSSTSGGDYNEQFF.

This clone has only one observation. The genes are TRBV6-5 and TRBJ1-2; possible D gene TRBD1, 6 bases. Per the germline V gene, CDR1 is MNHEY and CDR2 is SVGAGI. Trimming left V 6 bases short and J 5 bases short, with 13 bases between. This CDR3 region has 13 residues. In DNA, the CDR3 is TGTGCCAGCAGAAAGGACAGCTCTTATGGCTACACCTTC. It yields the protein CASRKDSSYGYTF.

This sequence joins TRBV2 and TRBJ1-1; 9 nucleotides agree with TRBD1. The germline V gene encodes CDR1 SNHLY and CDR2 FYNNEI. V gave up 6 bases and J gave up 1 base; unmatched junction bases: 3. This CDR3 is 14 amino acids long. CDR3 amino acids: CASRVTGGNTEAFF. CDR3 nucleotide sequence: TGTGCCAGCAGGGTGACAGGGGGGAACACTGAAGCTTTCTTT.

The chain links TRBV5-1 to TRBJ1-6; D is perhaps TRBD1 (5 bases). The CDR3 runs to 15 residues. Trimming removed 3 bases at V and 6 bases at J, with 13 bases between. Germline V CDR1 and CDR2: SGHRS, YFSETQ. This CDR3 is CASSSQSQGNSPLHF. CDR3 nucleotide sequence: TGCGCCAGCAGCTCGCAGTCTCAGGGTAATTCACCCCTCCACTTT.